What follows are 7 T cell receptor beta chains derived from one specimen sequenced in a study of T cell responses to AZD1222 COVID-19 vaccine. Sequencing used immunoSEQ multiplex PCR; TCRdb keeps in-frame clones, though not all of them. The sample lists about 160,000 clones, 90% seen once, with about 1.6% in the top ten. This specimen consisted of peripheral blood, obtained on day 0 of AZD1222 vaccination. The receptors were gathered from an adult in good health.

The chain carries TRBV28 and TRBJ2-7, with D possibly being TRBD1 or TRBD2 (5 bases each). V lost 6 bases and J 0 bases, leaving 15 bases between the germline ends. CDR1 MDHEN and CDR2 SYDVKM come from the germline V gene. This CDR3 is built from 15 residues. CDR3 nucleotide sequence: TGTGCCAGCAGATCGGCGGCAGGGACCTCCTACGAGCAGTACTTC. Translating it yields CASRSAAGTSYEQYF.

V usage is TRBV18 and J usage is TRBJ2-2; unclear D gene. The CDR3 runs to 13 residues. V lost 2 bases and J 6 bases, leaving 7 bases between the germline ends. CDR1 and CDR2 from the germline V gene are KGHSH and LQKENI. The CDR3 DNA sequence: TGTGCCAGCTCACCAGTGGGCGCCGGGGAGCTGTTTTTT. Residues: CASSPVGAGELFF.

The V and J genes are TRBV27 and TRBJ2-7, with D maybe TRBD1 (6 bases). CDR1 is MNHEY and CDR2 is SMNVEV in the germline V gene (reference sequence). The CDR3 runs to 13 residues. Between the trimmed V and J ends, which lost 3 bases and 1 base, there was a span of 7 bases. CDR3 coding DNA: TGTGCCAGCAGTTTTGGACAGTCCTACGAGCAGTACTTC. Its protein is CASSFGQSYEQYF.

The gene calls are TRBV7-9 and TRBJ2-5; possible D gene TRBD2, 5 bases. Trimming stripped 5 bases from V and 4 bases from J, with 11 bases between. This CDR3 is 13 amino acids long. Germline V gene data show CDR1 as SEHNR and CDR2 as FQNEAQ (reference sequence). This chain's CDR3 is CASSPSRGETQYF. The CDR3 bases are TGTGCCAGCAGCCCGTCTCGGGGAGAGACCCAGTACTTC.

This clone was observed a single time. The CDR3 coding sequence is TGTGCCAGCAGTTTGACCAATAGCAATCAGCCCCAGCATTTT. Translated: CASSLTNSNQPQHF. This chain links TRBV28 with TRBJ1-5, with D uncertain. Between the trimmed V and J ends, which lost 3 bases and 0 bases, there was a span of 6 bases. Germline V CDR1 and CDR2: MDHEN, SYDVKM. The CDR3 contains 14 residues.

In its sample, this clone was seen a few times. The V call is TRBV5-4, the J call TRBJ1-6, with 12 bases fitting TRBD1. The CDR3 is made up of 16 amino acids. V lost 3 bases to trimming and J lost 14 bases; unmatched junction nucleotides: 12. Germline CDR1 SGHNT, CDR2 YYREEE (reference sequence). The CDR3 region is CASSSDIGTGGITLHF. The CDR3 DNA reads TGTGCCAGCAGCTCCGACATAGGGACAGGGGGCATAACCCTCCACTTT.

This chain connects TRBV9 to TRBJ2-7; 9 bases match TRBD2. Germline-derived CDR1 and CDR2 are SGDLS and YYNGEE. The length of the CDR3 is 15 residues. With 3 bases clipped from V and 4 bases from J, the junction kept 8 bases outside the gene matches. CDR3 amino acids: CASSATTSGGYEQYF. The CDR3 DNA reads as TGTGCCAGCAGCGCCACGACTAGCGGTGGGTACGAGCAGTACTTC.